The 15 T cell receptor beta chains reported below all come from one sample, sequenced in a study of human T cells and chemical hapten exposure. TCRdb ran MiXCR on the RACE reads and lists one entry per CDR3 protein. The sample has tens of thousands of distinct CDR3 sequences, about 11% seen once. As to time point: patch test 3, about 24 weeks after DPC sensitization. Treatment defined: therapeutic diphenylcyclopropenone sensitization with weekly scalp DPC. Sequenced here: whole blood, sampled in connection with sensitization to the hapten diphenylcyclopropenone (DPC). Receptors originate from a woman aged 30 to 39 with alopecia areata. Some clones in this sample may be carry-over from other donors' samples.

The rearrangement joins TRBV25-1 to TRBJ1-6; D unclear. The germline V gene encodes CDR1 MGHDK and CDR2 SYGVNS. V was trimmed by 2 bases and J by 10 bases, leaving 9 bases between them. The CDR3 length is 13 residues. CDR3 sequence: CASSEGSGSPLHF. The CDR3 DNA sequence: TGTGCCAGCAGTGAAGGGAGCGGATCACCCCTCCACTTT.

There are many counts of this clonotype. The chain recombines TRBV6-1 with TRBJ2-2, with TRBD1 matching 7 bases. This CDR3 has 15 amino acids. Germline CDR1 is MNHNS and CDR2 is SASEGT. The junction had 9 bases not matched to a gene; V was cut back by 9 bases and J by 2 bases. The CDR3 spells CASHYGQDNTGELFF. The CDR3 bases are TGTGCCAGTCATTACGGACAGGATAACACCGGGGAGCTGTTTTTT.

The chain uses TRBV7-9 and TRBJ2-3; D tentatively fits TRBD1 or TRBD2 (6 bases each). The germline V and J ends were trimmed by 11 bases and 0 bases, with 12 bases remaining between them. This CDR3 is built from 13 residues. Germline V gene data show CDR1 as SEHNR and CDR2 as FQNEAQ (reference sequence). The CDR3 bases are TGTGCCTTCGGGGGCCAGAGCACAGATACGCAGTATTTT. It yields the protein CAFGGQSTDTQYF.

This chain connects TRBV29-1 to TRBJ2-5, with 8 bases lining up with TRBD1. CDR1 SQVTM and CDR2 ANQGSEA come from the germline V gene. This CDR3 is built from 14 residues. J lost 2 bases, V lost 7 bases, and 9 bases had no gene match. In DNA form, the CDR3 reads TGCAGCGCCCAGACCGGACAGGGTCAAGAGACCCAGTACTTC. Translation: CSAQTGQGQETQYF.

This clonotype has a count of ten or more. The chain couples TRBV6-1 to TRBJ2-7, with 8 bases matching TRBD1. The CDR3 has 16 amino acids. From germline, CDR1 is MNHNS and CDR2 SASEGT. V gave up 3 bases and J gave up 7 bases; unmatched junction bases: 14. DNA of the CDR3: TGTGCCAGCAGTGAGATTGGGTTCGGGACAGGTGATGAGCAGTACTTC. Its protein is CASSEIGFGTGDEQYF.

V gene TRBV29-1 combines with J gene TRBJ2-3; D gene uncertain. V was clipped by 4 bases and J by 1 base, with 9 bases between them. The CDR3 spans 13 residues. Germline V lookup: CDR1 SQVTM, CDR2 ANQGSEA. The CDR3 sequence: CSVVDIRTDTQYF. The CDR3 nucleotides are TGCAGCGTTGTCGATATCCGCACAGATACGCAGTATTTT.

There are a few counts of this clonotype. This chain uses TRBV20-1 with TRBJ2-2; D is possibly TRBD1 (6 bases). V gave up 4 bases and J gave up 5 bases, with 17 bases separating them. This CDR3 is 15 amino acids long. Germline lookup yields CDR1 DFQATT and CDR2 SNEGSKA (reference sequence). The CDR3 sequence is CSATRLDSDTGELFF. The CDR3 DNA follows: TGCAGTGCTACCCGCCTGGACAGCGATACCGGGGAGCTGTTTTTT.

The rearrangement links TRBV12-3 or TRBV12-4 to TRBJ1-2; the D is unclear. V was shortened by 6 bases and J by 0 bases, with 11 bases between the two germline ends. CDR3 size: 14 residues. The CDR3 reads CASSQGLSNYGYTF. The CDR3, as DNA: TGTGCCAGCAGCCAAGGGTTATCTAACTATGGCTACACCTTC.

This clonotype occurred a few times. For the CDR3, the DNA is TGTGCCAGCAGTTTAGTGGGGGCTGTAGATACGCAGTATTTT. Translating gives CASSLVGAVDTQYF. The chain couples TRBV28 to TRBJ2-3; perhaps TRBD1 as D (6 bases). V lost 2 bases and J 5 bases, leaving 11 bases between the germline ends. The germline gives CDR1 MDHEN, CDR2 SYDVKM. The CDR3 sequence is 14 residues long.

This clonotype was recorded many times. The rearrangement uses TRBV29-1 and TRBJ2-3, with D tentatively TRBD1 (6 bases). This CDR3 has 14 residues. Germline V lookup: CDR1 SQVTM, CDR2 ANQGSEA. Trimming pared 4 bases from V and 8 bases from J, leaving 19 bases between. The CDR3 is CSVVNLDSTVTQYF. CDR3 bases: TGCAGCGTTGTTAACTTGGACAGCACCGTTACGCAGTATTTT.

This clonotype was found a few times. The chain has TRBV2 and TRBJ2-3; D is perhaps TRBD1 or TRBD2 (6 bases each). The CDR3 is 14 residues long. Trimming left V 6 bases short and J 1 base short, with 11 bases between. Germline V gives CDR1 SNHLY, CDR2 FYNNEI. The CDR3 sequence is CASSRGTRTDTQYF. The CDR3, as DNA: TGTGCCAGCAGCCGGGGGACACGCACAGATACGCAGTATTTT.

This clonotype was detected ten times or more. The rearrangement links TRBV4-3 to TRBJ1-4; D might be TRBD1 (6 bases). The germline V gene encodes CDR1 LGHNA and CDR2 YSLEER. The V gene lost 3 bases and the J gene lost 7 bases, with 18 bases spanning the gap. The CDR3 sequence is 16 residues long. DNA for the CDR3: TGCGCCAGCAGCCACCATGAGGGGGGCGGTGGTGAAAAACTGTTTTTT. Translated: CASSHHEGGGGEKLFF.

This clonotype was seen only a few times. The rearrangement links TRBV6-5 to TRBJ2-2; the D gene is possibly TRBD1 (5 bases). CDR1 and CDR2 from the germline V gene are MNHEY and SVGAGI. The CDR3 extends over 16 amino acids. The V and J ends lost 0 bases and 7 bases respectively, with 15 bases between them. CDR3 amino acids: CASSYSGGRVIGELFF. As DNA, the CDR3 is TGTGCCAGCAGTTACTCGGGCGGCAGGGTCATCGGGGAGCTGTTTTTT.

This clonotype was recorded many times. The chain carries TRBV9 and TRBJ2-2; D is possibly TRBD2 (6 bases). The CDR3 spans 14 residues. V dropped 2 bases and J dropped 6 bases, with 11 bases sitting between them. Per germline, CDR1 SGDLS and CDR2 YYNGEE. Here the CDR3 DNA reads TGTGCCAGCAGCGTCTCCGGGAGTGCCGGGGAGCTGTTTTTT. This sequence encodes CASSVSGSAGELFF.

The chain links TRBV20-1 to TRBJ1-5, with D perhaps TRBD1 (5 bases). The V gene lost 0 bases and the J gene lost 5 bases, with 20 bases spanning the gap. Germline lookup yields CDR1 DFQATT and CDR2 SNEGSKA (reference sequence). The CDR3 length is 17 residues. CDR3 bases: TGCAGTGCTAGAGATTTTATGGGACCCCAGGAGGATCAGCCCCAGCATTTT. It encodes CSARDFMGPQEDQPQHF.